This is a list of T cell receptor beta chains from one sample in a study of T cell clonotyping in hematopoietic cell transplantation. Libraries were prepared by immunoSEQ multiplex PCR; TCRdb keeps only in-frame clonotypes and omits some of them. Here the sample spans 15,000 to 20,000 clones, 70% to 80% being singletons. The source was peripheral blood mononuclear cells, collected before stem cell transplant. These TCRs come from a man aged 60 to 75 with acute myeloid leukemia. Some clones in this sample may be carry-over from other donors' samples. CDR3s leave out the opening cysteine and the closing phenylalanine or tryptophan.

j_call: TRBJ2-7; v_call: TRBV4-1; cdr3_aa: ASSQDRASGSYEQY
j_call: TRBJ1-2; v_call: TRBV5-4; cdr3_aa: ASSFSTGDYT
j_call: TRBJ1-1; v_call: TRBV29-1; cdr3_aa: SVGRIHEAF
j_call: TRBJ2-7; v_call: TRBV5-4; cdr3_aa: ASSLDRALAYEQY
j_call: TRBJ1-2; v_call: TRBV18; cdr3_aa: ASSPRSRTYGYT
j_call: TRBJ1-5; v_call: TRBV10-3; cdr3_aa: AISERSGNNQPQH
j_call: TRBJ2-2; v_call: TRBV2; cdr3_aa: ASTLIGTGANTGELF
j_call: TRBJ2-2; v_call: TRBV11-3; cdr3_aa: ASSSWDRGHGELF
j_call: TRBJ2-2; v_call: TRBV7-2; cdr3_aa: ASRRNRGQVGELF
j_call: TRBJ1-5; v_call: TRBV10-3; cdr3_aa: AISEVLNQPQH
j_call: TRBJ2-7; v_call: TRBV2; cdr3_aa: ASSADPYEQY
j_call: TRBJ1-1; v_call: TRBV30; cdr3_aa: AWTGYGEAF
j_call: TRBJ2-7; v_call: TRBV27; cdr3_aa: ASSLGGAGGNYEQY
j_call: TRBJ1-5; v_call: TRBV5-1; cdr3_aa: ASSLSGTGFEPQH
j_call: TRBJ2-7; v_call: TRBV19; cdr3_aa: ASSIAGAAYEQY
j_call: TRBJ2-1; v_call: TRBV7-2; cdr3_aa: ASSLGGWRGYNEQF
j_call: TRBJ2-7; v_call: TRBV7-9; cdr3_aa: ASSWTSGGVQY
j_call: TRBJ2-3; v_call: TRBV9; cdr3_aa: ASSSLTSGAVDTQY